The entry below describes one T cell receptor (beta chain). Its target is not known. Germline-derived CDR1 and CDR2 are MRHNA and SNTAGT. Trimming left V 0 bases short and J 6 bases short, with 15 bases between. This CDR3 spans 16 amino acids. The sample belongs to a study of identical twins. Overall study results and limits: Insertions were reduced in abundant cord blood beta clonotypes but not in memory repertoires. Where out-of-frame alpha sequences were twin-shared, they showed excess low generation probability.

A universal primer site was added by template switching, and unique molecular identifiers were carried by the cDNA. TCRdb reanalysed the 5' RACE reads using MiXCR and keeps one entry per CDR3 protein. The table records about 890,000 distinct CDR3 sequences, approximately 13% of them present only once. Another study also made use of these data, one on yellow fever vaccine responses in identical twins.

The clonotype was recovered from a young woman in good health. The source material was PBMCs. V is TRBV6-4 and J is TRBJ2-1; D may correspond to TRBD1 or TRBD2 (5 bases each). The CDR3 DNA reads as TGTGCCAGCAGTGACTCGAGGGGACGCCCCTCCAATGAGCAGTTCTTC. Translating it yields CASSDSRGRPSNEQFF.